This T cell receptor beta chain was sequenced during a study of blood T cell repertoires in COVID-19. Turning to the study itself: From the United States, Italy and Spain came samples of acute and convalescent COVID-19.

Repertoires were generated with immunoSEQ multiplex PCR, while TCRdb's copy carries only in-frame clones and drops some. Of about 150,000 clones listed, about 83% are singletons. The CDR3 spans 15 residues. The ends lost 5 bases at V and 2 bases at J; junction bases unmatched: 4. Germline lookup yields CDR1 MDHEN and CDR2 SYDVKM. What was sequenced was peripheral blood. The receptor was isolated from a human donor in a cohort sampled during active COVID-19. The J gene is TRBJ1-5, the V gene TRBV28, with 9 bases identical to TRBD1. The CDR3 DNA reads as TGTGCCAGCAGTCCCCGGACAGGGGGCAATCAGCCCCAGCATTTT. Protein product: CASSPRTGGNQPQHF.